This is a list of T cell receptor beta chains from one sample in a study of lymphopenia after photon versus proton radiotherapy. Sequencing was performed with immunoSEQ multiplex PCR; in TCRdb, only in-frame clones are kept and a portion is missing. The sample yields under 25,000 clones, around 84% seen once. The sequences come from peripheral blood, collected from a patient treated with photon-based radiotherapy. The source of these receptors is a man aged 55 to 70 with pancreatic cancer. Both conserved end residues are part of each CDR3. D genes are given only for firm matches. Clone size appears in some rows only: once, few, many, or a class for an expanded clone.

CDR3	DNA	length	size	J	D	V
CASSQDLLGATNTGELFF	TGTGCCAGCAGCCAAGATCTTTTGGGGGCTACGAACACCGGGGAGCTGTTTTTT	18	-	TRBJ2-2	-	TRBV14
CASSPRRLAGSTDTQYF	TGTGCCAGCAGCCCCCGCCGACTAGCGGGGAGCACAGATACGCAGTATTTT	17	-	TRBJ2-3	TRBD2	TRBV7-9
CASSQDQGDTQYF	TGCGCCAGCAGCCAAGATCAAGGAGATACGCAGTATTTT	13	-	TRBJ2-3	-	TRBV4-3
CASSPVGGNTEAFF	TGTGCCAGCTCACCAGTAGGGGGGAACACTGAAGCTTTCTTT	14	-	TRBJ1-1	-	TRBV18
CASSQASGTPYQPQHF	TGCGCCAGCAGCCAAGCCTCCGGGACACCTTATCAGCCCCAGCATTTT	16	-	TRBJ1-5	-	TRBV4-1
CASSRAGRRTGELFF	TGTGCCAGTAGCAGAGCGGGACGCAGAACCGGGGAGCTGTTTTTT	15	-	TRBJ2-2	TRBD2	TRBV19
CASSFRDRSGNTIYF	TGTGCCAGCAGCTTCAGGGACAGGTCTGGAAACACCATATATTTT	15	-	TRBJ1-3	TRBD1	TRBV5-5
CASSQLDPGAYTDTQYF	TGTGCCAGCAGCCAACTAGATCCGGGGGCCTACACAGATACGCAGTATTTT	17	-	TRBJ2-3	-	TRBV14
CASTADSGKLFF	TGTGCCAGCACTGCGGACAGTGGAAAACTGTTTTTT	12	-	TRBJ1-4	-	TRBV2
CATSREQGRYEQYF	TGCGCCACCAGTAGGGAACAGGGGCGCTACGAGCAGTACTTC	14	-	TRBJ2-7	TRBD1	TRBV5-1
CASSVTDRPYEQYF	TGTGCCAGCAGCGTTACGGACAGACCCTACGAGCAGTACTTC	14	few	TRBJ2-7	-	TRBV9
CASSGSSAGELFF	TGTGCCAGCAGTGGATCAAGCGCCGGGGAGCTGTTTTTT	13	-	TRBJ2-2	-	TRBV6-1
CASSFVWVEDGRNTIYF	TGTGCCAGCAGCTTTGTGTGGGTCGAAGACGGTAGAAACACCATATATTTT	17	-	TRBJ1-3	-	TRBV7-2
CASSLGWDGETQYF	TGTGCCAGCAGCTTAGGATGGGATGGGGAGACCCAGTACTTC	14	few	TRBJ2-5	-	TRBV7-2
CASSSSYGSTDTQYF	TGTGCCAGCAGCTCGAGCTACGGTAGCACAGATACGCAGTATTTT	15	-	TRBJ2-3	-	TRBV11-2
CASSLSNWDSYGYTF	TGTGCCAGCAGTTTATCAAATTGGGACAGCTATGGCTACACCTTC	15	-	TRBJ1-2	TRBD1	TRBV27
CASSSGGQTSNQPQHF	TGTGCCAGCAGCTCCGGGGGACAGACGAGCAATCAGCCCCAGCATTTT	16	-	TRBJ1-5	TRBD1	TRBV7-2
CASSFRTNTGELFF	TGTGCCAGCAGCTTTCGGACAAACACCGGGGAGCTGTTTTTT	14	-	TRBJ2-2	-	TRBV7-9
CASSVHTEANTGELFF	TGTGCCAGCAGTGTGCACACAGAAGCGAACACCGGGGAGCTGTTTTTT	16	-	TRBJ2-2	-	TRBV6-1
CASSSRHVLSGNTIYF	TGTGCCAGCAGCTCAAGACACGTTCTCTCTGGAAACACCATATATTTT	16	-	TRBJ1-3	-	TRBV5-6
CASSENALGTQYF	TGTGCCAGCAGTGAGAATGCGTTGGGGACCCAGTACTTC	13	once	TRBJ2-5	-	TRBV6-4
CASSYSGGSNTGELFF	TGTGCCAGCAGTTACTCGGGGGGATCGAACACCGGGGAGCTGTTTTTT	16	once	TRBJ2-2	-	TRBV6-5